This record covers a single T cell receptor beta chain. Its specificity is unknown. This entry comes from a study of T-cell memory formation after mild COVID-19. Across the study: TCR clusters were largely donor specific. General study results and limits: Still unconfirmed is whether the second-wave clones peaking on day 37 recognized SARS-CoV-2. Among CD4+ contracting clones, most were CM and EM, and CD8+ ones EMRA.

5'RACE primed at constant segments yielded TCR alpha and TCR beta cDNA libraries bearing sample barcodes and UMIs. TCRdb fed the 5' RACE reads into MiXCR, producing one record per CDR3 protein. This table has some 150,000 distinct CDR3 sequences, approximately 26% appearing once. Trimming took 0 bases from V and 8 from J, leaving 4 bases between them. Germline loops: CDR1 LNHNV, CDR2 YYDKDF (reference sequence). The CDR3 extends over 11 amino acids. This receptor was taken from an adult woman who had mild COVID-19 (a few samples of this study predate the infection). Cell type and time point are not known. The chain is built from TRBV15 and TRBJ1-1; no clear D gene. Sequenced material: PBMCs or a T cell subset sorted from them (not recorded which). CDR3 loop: CATSREGEAFF. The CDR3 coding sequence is TGTGCCACCAGCAGAGAAGGAGAAGCTTTCTTT.